There are a few counts of the clone carrying this T cell receptor (beta chain). This sample is drawn from a study of T-cell reconstitution after alpha-beta-depleted transplantation in children. Unique molecular identifiers were used in preparing the TCRbeta library. TCRdb passed the PCR reads through MiXCR, listing each CDR3 protein once. This table has 530,000 or so distinct CDR3 sequences, approximately 30% appearing once. This CDR3 is 14 amino acids long. Germline lookup yields CDR1 MDHEN and CDR2 SYDVKM. The V gene lost 3 bases and the J gene lost 4 bases, with 12 bases spanning the gap. The sequences come from PBMCs, collected before TCRalphabeta/CD19-depleted stem cell transplant. The source is a boy in the first two years of life with Wiskott-Aldrich syndrome, due to receive a stem cell transplant. This chain joins TRBV28 and TRBJ1-1; no clear D gene. CDR3 nucleotide sequence: TGTGCCAGCAGTTTGAACCCTCCAGGCACTGAAGCTTTCTTT. Amino acids: CASSLNPPGTEAFF.